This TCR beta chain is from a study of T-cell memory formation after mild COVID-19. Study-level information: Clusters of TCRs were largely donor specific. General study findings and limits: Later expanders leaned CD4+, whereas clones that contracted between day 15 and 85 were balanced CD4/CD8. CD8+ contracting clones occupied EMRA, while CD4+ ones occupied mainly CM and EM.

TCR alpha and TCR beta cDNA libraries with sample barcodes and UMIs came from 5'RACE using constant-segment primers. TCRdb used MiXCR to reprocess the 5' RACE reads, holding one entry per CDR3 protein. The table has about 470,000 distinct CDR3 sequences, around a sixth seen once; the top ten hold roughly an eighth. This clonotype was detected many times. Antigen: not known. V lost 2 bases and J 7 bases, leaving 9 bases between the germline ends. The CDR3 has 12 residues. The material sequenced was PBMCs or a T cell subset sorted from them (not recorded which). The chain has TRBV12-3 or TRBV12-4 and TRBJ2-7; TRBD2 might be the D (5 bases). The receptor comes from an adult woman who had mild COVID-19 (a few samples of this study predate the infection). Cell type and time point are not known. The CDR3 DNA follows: TGTGCCAGCAGTTTAAGGACTCGGGAGCAGTACTTC. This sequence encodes CASSLRTREQYF.